This T cell receptor (beta chain) was found in a study of beta chain features in type 1 diabetes. As every portion of the isolated RNA was reverse transcribed, the sequencing read expressed TCRB transcripts. Produced via immunoSEQ multiplex PCR; TCRdb's table is partial and in-frame only. Of 640,000 or so clones listed, roughly 13% are singletons. This clone was detected a few times. Its specificity is not known. Study outcomes and limitations: Moderately but significantly shorter TCRB CDR3s were found in Type 1 diabetes patients in all four CD4+ subsets. Sequencing of cDNA might inflate the share of cells that strongly express TCR.

Germline V gene sequence: CDR1 SGHTA, CDR2 FQGNSA. Unmatched junction bases numbered 7, after V lost 8 bases and J lost 2 bases. This CDR3 is built from 14 residues. The sequenced sample was naive CD4+ T cells from blood. The receptor was isolated from a man between 18 and 35 years old with type 1 diabetes. This chain connects TRBV7-2 to TRBJ2-5; 8 bases are a match to TRBD2. The CDR3 bases are TGTGCCAGCCACCGGGAGCGGGGGCAAGAGACCCAGTACTTC. It is translated as CASHRERGQETQYF.